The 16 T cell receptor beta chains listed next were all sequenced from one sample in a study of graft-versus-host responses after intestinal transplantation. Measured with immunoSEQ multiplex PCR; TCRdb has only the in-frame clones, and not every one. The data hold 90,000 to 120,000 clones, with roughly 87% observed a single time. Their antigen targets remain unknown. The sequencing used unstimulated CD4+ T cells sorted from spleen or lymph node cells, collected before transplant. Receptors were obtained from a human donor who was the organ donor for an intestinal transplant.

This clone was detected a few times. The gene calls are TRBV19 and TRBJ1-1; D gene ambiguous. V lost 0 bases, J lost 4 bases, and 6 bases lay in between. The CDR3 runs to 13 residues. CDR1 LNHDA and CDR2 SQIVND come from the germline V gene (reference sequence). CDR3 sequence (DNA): TGTGCCAGTAGTATAGATGCACGCACTGAAGCTTTCTTT. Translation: CASSIDARTEAFF.

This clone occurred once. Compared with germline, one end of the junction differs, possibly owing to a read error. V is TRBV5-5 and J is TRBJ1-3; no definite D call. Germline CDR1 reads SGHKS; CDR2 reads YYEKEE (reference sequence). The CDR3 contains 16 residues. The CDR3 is CASSLLRGRSGNIIYF. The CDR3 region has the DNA TGTGCCAGCAGCTTACTCCGAGGCCGCTCTGGAAACATCATATATTTT. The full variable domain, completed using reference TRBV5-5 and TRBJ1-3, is DAGVTQSPTHLIKTRGQQVTLRCSPISGHKSVSWYQQVLGQGPQFIFQYYEKEERGRGNFPDRFSARQFPNYSSELNVNALLLGDSALYLCASSLLRGRSGNIIYFGEGSWLTVV.

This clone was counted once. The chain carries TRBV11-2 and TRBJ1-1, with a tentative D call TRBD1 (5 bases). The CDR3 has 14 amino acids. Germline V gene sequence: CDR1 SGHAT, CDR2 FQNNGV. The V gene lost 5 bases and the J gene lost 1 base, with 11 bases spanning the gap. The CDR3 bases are TGTGCCAGCAGCCTAAGTAGGGGGAACACTGAAGCTTTCTTT. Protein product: CASSLSRGNTEAFF.

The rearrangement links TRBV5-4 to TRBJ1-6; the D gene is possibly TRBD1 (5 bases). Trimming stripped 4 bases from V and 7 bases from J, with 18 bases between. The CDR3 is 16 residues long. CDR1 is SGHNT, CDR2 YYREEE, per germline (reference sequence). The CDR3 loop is CASSPEGHLVNSPLHF. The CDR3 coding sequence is TGTGCCAGCAGCCCAGAAGGACACTTAGTAAATTCACCCCTCCACTTT.

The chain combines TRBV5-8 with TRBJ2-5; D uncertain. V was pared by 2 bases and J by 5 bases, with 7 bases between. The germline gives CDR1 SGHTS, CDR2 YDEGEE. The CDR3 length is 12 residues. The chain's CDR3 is CASSLTAETQYF. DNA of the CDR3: TGTGCCAGCAGCTTAACGGCGGAGACCCAGTACTTC.

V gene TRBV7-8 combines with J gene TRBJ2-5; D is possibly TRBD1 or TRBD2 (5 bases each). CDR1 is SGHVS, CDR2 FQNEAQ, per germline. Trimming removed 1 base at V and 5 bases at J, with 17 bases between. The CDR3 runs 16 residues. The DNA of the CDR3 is TGTGCCAGCAGCTTAGGACGCGAGGGGAGTGTGGAGACCCAGTACTTC. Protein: CASSLGREGSVETQYF.

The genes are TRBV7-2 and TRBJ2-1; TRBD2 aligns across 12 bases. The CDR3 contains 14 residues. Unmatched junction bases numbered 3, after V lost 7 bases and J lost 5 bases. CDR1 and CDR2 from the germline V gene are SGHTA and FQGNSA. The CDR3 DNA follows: TGTGCCAGCACCCGGACTAGCGGGGACAATGAGCAGTTCTTC. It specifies CASTRTSGDNEQFF.

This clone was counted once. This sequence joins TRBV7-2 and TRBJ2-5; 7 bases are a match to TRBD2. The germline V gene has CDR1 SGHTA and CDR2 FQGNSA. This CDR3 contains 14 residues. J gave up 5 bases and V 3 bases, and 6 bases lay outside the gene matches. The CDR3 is CASSFGTTRETQYF. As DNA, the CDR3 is TGTGCCAGCAGCTTCGGGACTACCCGGGAGACCCAGTACTTC.

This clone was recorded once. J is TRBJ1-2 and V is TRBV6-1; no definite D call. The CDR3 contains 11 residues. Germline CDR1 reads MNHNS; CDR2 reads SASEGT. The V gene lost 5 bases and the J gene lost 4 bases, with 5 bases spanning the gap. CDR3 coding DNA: TGTGCCAGCAGTCCGGGCTATGGCTACACCTTC. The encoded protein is CASSPGYGYTF.

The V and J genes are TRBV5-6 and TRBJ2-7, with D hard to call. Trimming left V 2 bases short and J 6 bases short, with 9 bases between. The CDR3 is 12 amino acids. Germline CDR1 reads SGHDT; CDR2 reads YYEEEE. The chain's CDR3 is CASSFWVGEQYF. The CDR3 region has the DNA TGTGCCAGCAGCTTCTGGGTGGGCGAGCAGTACTTC. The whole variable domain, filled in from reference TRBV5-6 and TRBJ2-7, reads DAGVTQSPTHLIKTRGQQVTLRCSPKSGHDTVSWYQQALGQGPQFIFQYYEEEERQRGNFPDRFSGHQFPNYSSELNVNALLLGDSALYLCASSFWVGEQYFGPGTRLTVT.

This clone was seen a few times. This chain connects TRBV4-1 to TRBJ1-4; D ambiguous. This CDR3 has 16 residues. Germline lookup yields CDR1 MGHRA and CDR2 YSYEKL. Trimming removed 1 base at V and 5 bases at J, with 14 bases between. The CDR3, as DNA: TGCGCCAGCAGCCAAGTGGGTCGGTCAAGGAATGAAAAACTGTTTTTT. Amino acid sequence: CASSQVGRSRNEKLFF.

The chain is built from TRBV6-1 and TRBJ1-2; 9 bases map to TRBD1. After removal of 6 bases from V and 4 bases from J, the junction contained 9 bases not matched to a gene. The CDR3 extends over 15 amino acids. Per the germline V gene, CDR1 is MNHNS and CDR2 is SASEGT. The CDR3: CASSPTGGRSYGYTF. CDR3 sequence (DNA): TGTGCCAGCAGCCCTACAGGGGGCAGGAGCTATGGCTACACCTTC.

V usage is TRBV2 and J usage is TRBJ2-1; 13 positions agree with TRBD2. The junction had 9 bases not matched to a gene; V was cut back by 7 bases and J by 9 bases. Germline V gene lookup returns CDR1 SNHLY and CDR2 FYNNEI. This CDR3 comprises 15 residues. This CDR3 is CASTVGLAGAGEQFF. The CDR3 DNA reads TGTGCCAGCACTGTCGGACTAGCGGGAGCTGGTGAGCAGTTCTTC. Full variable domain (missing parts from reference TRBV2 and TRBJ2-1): EPEVTQTPSHQVTQMGQEVILRCVPISNHLYFYWYRQILGQKVEFLVSFYNNEISEKSEIFDDQFSVERPDGSNFTLKIRSTKLEDSAMYFCASTVGLAGAGEQFFGPGTRLTVL.

CDR3 sequence reads: CASSSLTGIGTEAFF. The CDR3 region has the DNA TGTGCCAGCAGCTCTCTGACAGGGATAGGCACTGAAGCTTTCTTT. This chain connects TRBV6-6 to TRBJ1-1; the match to TRBD1 covers 7 bases. CDR3 size: 15 residues. The germline V gene encodes CDR1 MNHNY and CDR2 SVGAGI (reference sequence). V lost 6 bases, J lost 4 bases, and 11 bases stayed unmatched.

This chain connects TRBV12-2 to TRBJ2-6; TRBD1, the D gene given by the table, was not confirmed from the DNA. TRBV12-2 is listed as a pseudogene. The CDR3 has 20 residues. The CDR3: CASRPTIGTNRHSGANVLTF. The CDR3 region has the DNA TGTGCAAGTCGCCCTACCATAGGGACAAATAGGCATTCTGGGGCCAACGTCCTGACTTTC.

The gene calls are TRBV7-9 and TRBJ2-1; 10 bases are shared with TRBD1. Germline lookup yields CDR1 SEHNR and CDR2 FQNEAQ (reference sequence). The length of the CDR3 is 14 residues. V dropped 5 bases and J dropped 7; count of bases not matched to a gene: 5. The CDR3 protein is CASSVGTGVNEQFF. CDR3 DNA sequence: TGTGCCAGCAGCGTGGGGACAGGGGTAAATGAGCAGTTCTTC.